This passage covers 11 T cell receptor beta chains from one sample sequenced in a study of blood T cells in healthy people across ages. It was with a sample-barcoded 5' primer and a J-beta primer mix that a second PCR of about 6 to 11 cycles was run. MiXCR was run by TCRdb on the 5' RACE reads, yielding one entry per CDR3 protein. The sample carries some 1,500,000 distinct CDR3 sequences, about 45% recorded once. What was sequenced was blood. The receptors stem from a young woman in good health.

This chain connects TRBV28 to TRBJ2-5, with D possibly matching TRBD2 (5 bases). Trimming took off 6 bases at V and 11 bases at J, with 28 bases between the two ends. Germline V gives CDR1 MDHEN, CDR2 SYDVKM. CDR3 length equals 16 residues. The CDR3 loop is CASSPRIGRGSGKQYF. The CDR3, as DNA: TGTGCCAGCAGCCCCCGAATAGGACGGGGATCCGGGAAGCAGTACTTC.

This clonotype was seen a handful of times. The rearrangement links TRBV7-2 to TRBJ2-7; D may be TRBD1 or TRBD2 (5 bases each). The CDR3 runs 18 residues. The germline V and J ends were trimmed by 2 bases and 1 base, with 21 bases remaining between them. Germline V gene lookup returns CDR1 SGHTA and CDR2 FQGNSA. This CDR3 reads CASSLRPGAGGLSYEQYF. The CDR3 DNA is TGTGCCAGCAGCTTAAGACCCGGGGCGGGTGGATTATCCTACGAGCAGTACTTC.

The chain employs TRBV20-1 and TRBJ1-2; D is undetermined. The germline gives CDR1 DFQATT, CDR2 SNEGSKA (reference sequence). V lost 4 bases and J 8 bases, leaving 11 bases between the germline ends. This CDR3 comprises 11 residues. The CDR3 region is CSANLYGGYTF. CDR3 coding DNA: TGCAGTGCTAACTTATACGGGGGCTACACCTTC.

The chain has TRBV6-2 or TRBV6-3 and TRBJ2-1; possibly TRBD2 for D (6 bases). The CDR3 extends over 13 amino acids. The germline V gene encodes CDR1 MNHEY and CDR2 SVGEGT. Trimming left V 0 bases short and J 9 bases short, with 9 bases between. The DNA of the CDR3 is TGTGCCAGCAGTTACTCCGATAGCGGTGAGCAGTTCTTC. Residues: CASSYSDSGEQFF.

The chain recombines TRBV4-1 with TRBJ1-5, with a possible D match to TRBD1 (5 bases). Germline CDR1 MGHRA, CDR2 YSYEKL. This CDR3 contains 18 residues. V lost 4 bases and J lost 1, with 20 bases in between. The CDR3 DNA reads TGCGCCAGCAGCCCAAGAAAGCCAGGGTTCGCGAGCAATCAGCCCCAGCATTTT. This sequence encodes CASSPRKPGFASNQPQHF.

This clonotype was seen only a few times. The rearrangement uses TRBV6-1 and TRBJ1-5, with D perhaps TRBD1 (6 bases). The CDR3 has 15 residues. Per the germline V gene, CDR1 is MNHNS and CDR2 is SASEGT. The V and J ends lost 6 bases and 6 bases respectively, with 18 bases between them. CDR3 in amino acids: CASSDRSGGGQPQHF. For the CDR3, the DNA is TGTGCCAGCAGCGACAGGTCTGGGGGAGGTCAGCCCCAGCATTTT.

The genes are TRBV20-1 and TRBJ2-7; 9 nucleotides line up with TRBD2. Germline CDR1 reads DFQATT; CDR2 reads SNEGSKA (reference sequence). The CDR3 is 15 residues long. With 4 bases clipped from V and 3 bases from J, the junction kept 10 bases outside the gene matches. The CDR3 bases are TGCAGTGCTAAGGGGGTAGCGGGAGTCCACTACGAGCAGTACTTC. Residues: CSAKGVAGVHYEQYF.

The rearrangement joins TRBV10-3 to TRBJ2-7; 8 bases match TRBD2. J gave up 4 bases and V 6 bases, and 8 bases lay outside the gene matches. Germline assignment: CDR1 ENHRY and CDR2 SYGVKD. The CDR3 has 14 amino acids. The CDR3 DNA follows: TGTGCCATCAGAGGTAGCGGGGAATCATACGAGCAGTACTTC. It encodes CAIRGSGESYEQYF.

V and J are TRBV20-1 and TRBJ2-1, with D maybe TRBD1 (7 bases). The last part of the DNA fits TRBJ2-7 better; the J call may be wrong. CDR3 size: 15 residues. CDR1 DFQATT and CDR2 SNEGSKA come from the germline V gene (reference sequence). This CDR3 is CSAKPPQGGYNEQYF. The CDR3 DNA reads as TGCAGTGCCAAACCTCCGCAGGGGGGCTACAATGAGCAGTACTTC.

Regarding this clonotype: Mismatch with germline at one junction end may stem from a read error. J is TRBJ1-5 and V is TRBV12-3 or TRBV12-4; no clear D. CDR3 length equals 14 residues. The CDR3 nucleotides are TGTGCCAGCAGTTCCGACGGAAACAATCATCCCCAGCATTTT. It yields the protein CASSSDGNNHPQHF.

V gene TRBV7-2 combines with J gene TRBJ2-1, with 8 bases matching TRBD2. V shed 6 bases, J shed 2 bases, and the junction held 9 bases outside the gene matches. The CDR3 sequence is 16 residues long. Germline V lookup: CDR1 SGHTA, CDR2 FQGNSA. CDR3 sequence: CASRFSGDLPYNEQFF. For the CDR3, the DNA is TGTGCCAGCAGATTTAGCGGGGATTTACCCTACAATGAGCAGTTCTTC. The full variable domain, completed using reference TRBV7-2 and TRBJ2-1, is GAGVSQSPSNKVTEKGKDVELRCDPISGHTALYWYRQSLGQGLEFLIYFQGNSAPDKSGLPSDRFSAERTGGSVSTLTIQRTQQEDSAVYLCASRFSGDLPYNEQFFGPGTRLTVL.